These 28 T cell receptor beta chains came from one sample sequenced in a study of glioma-infiltrating T cells after dendritic cell vaccination. The assay was immunoSEQ multiplex PCR, and TCRdb's table has in-frame clones only and misses some. The table has some 90,000 clones, 81% seen once; the top ten hold roughly 2.1%. Sample time point: after dendritic cell vaccination, including at tumor progression/relapse. The specimen comprised blood, sampled after dendritic cell vaccination. Receptor source: a human donor with glioblastoma.

The rearrangement links TRBV5-6 to TRBJ2-2; no reliable D call. CDR1 is SGHDT, CDR2 YYEEEE, per germline. The V and J ends lost 2 bases and 0 bases respectively, with 8 bases between them. The CDR3 totals 15 residues. DNA of the CDR3: TGTGCCAGCAGCTTTGGGCAGTCGAACACCGGGGAGCTGTTTTTT. It yields the protein CASSFGQSNTGELFF.

The chain joins TRBV6-1 to TRBJ1-4; D gene uncertain. Per germline, CDR1 MNHNS and CDR2 SASEGT. The CDR3 covers 14 residues. V was clipped by 9 bases and J by 4 bases, with 15 bases between them. The CDR3 DNA follows: TGTGCCAGTGGCAAGAGGAGCTTTAATGAAAAACTGTTTTTT. Its protein is CASGKRSFNEKLFF.

The genes are TRBV5-1 and TRBJ1-4; 9 bases fit TRBD1. Germline trimming cut 4 bases from V and 4 bases from J; bases unmatched to any gene: 8. The germline CDR1 and CDR2 sequences are SGHRS and YFSETQ. The CDR3 is made up of 16 amino acids. CDR3 protein: CASSVTGGIGNEKLFF. The CDR3 DNA sequence: TGCGCCAGCAGCGTAACAGGGGGCATAGGTAATGAAAAACTGTTTTTT.

The CDR3 coding sequence is TGTGCCAGCATACGAGAGACAGGGAGCAATCAGCCCCAGCATTTT. Translated, it gives CASIRETGSNQPQHF. The chain uses TRBV2 and TRBJ1-5, with TRBD1 identical over 7 bases. In germline, CDR1 is SNHLY, CDR2 FYNNEI. J lost 1 base, V lost 7 bases, and 7 bases had no gene match. CDR3 length: 15 residues.

The genes are TRBV27 and TRBJ2-7, with 9 bases that match TRBD1. V shed 6 bases and J 0 bases; nucleotides not matched to a gene: 3. The CDR3 is made up of 14 amino acids. Germline CDR1 is MNHEY and CDR2 is SMNVEV (reference sequence). The CDR3 region has the DNA TGTGCCAGCAGGGGGACAGGGATCTCCTACGAGCAGTACGTC. Its translation: CASRGTGISYEQYV.

This sequence joins TRBV18 and TRBJ2-7; TRBD1 matches 7 bases. J gave up 0 bases and V 4 bases, and 3 bases lay outside the gene matches. The CDR3 is made up of 14 amino acids. Per the germline V gene, CDR1 is KGHSH and CDR2 is LQKENI. CDR3 sequence: CASSRDRASYEQYF. CDR3 nucleotide sequence: TGTGCCAGCTCACGTGACAGGGCCTCCTACGAGCAGTACTTC.

The J gene is TRBJ2-7, the V gene TRBV28; no firm D call. This CDR3 contains 12 residues. The V gene's germline CDR1 is MDHEN and CDR2 SYDVKM. The V and J ends lost 6 bases and 2 bases respectively, with 8 bases between them. As DNA, the CDR3 is TGTGCCAGCAGACGGTCGACCTACGAGCAGTACTTC. It translates to CASRRSTYEQYF.

This clone was detected only a few times. This chain joins TRBV6-6 and TRBJ1-1, with 7 nucleotides matching TRBD1. The CDR3 consists of 15 residues. The germline gives CDR1 MNHNY, CDR2 SVGAGI (reference sequence). Germline trimming cut 1 base from V and 6 bases from J; bases unmatched to any gene: 8. The CDR3 here is CASSYLLKGGPEAFF. CDR3 DNA sequence: TGTGCCAGCAGTTACTTACTCAAAGGGGGCCCTGAAGCTTTCTTT.

This clone was seen only once. V gene TRBV10-2 combines with J gene TRBJ1-1; no clear D gene. Looked up from germline, CDR1 is WSHSY and CDR2 is SAAADI. The ends were cut back, 8 bases at V and 0 bases at J, with 10 bases in the middle. This CDR3 is built from 13 residues. The CDR3: CASFRSLNTEAFF. The DNA for the CDR3 is TGCGCCAGCTTCCGGTCATTGAACACTGAAGCTTTCTTT.

This clone was detected only a few times. DNA for the CDR3: TGCGCCAGCAGCCCCACCCGGCCGGGCCCTGGACTAGCGGACCTCTACAATGAGCAGTTCTTC. Translating it yields CASSPTRPGPGLADLYNEQFF. The chain has TRBV4-1 and TRBJ2-1; TRBD2 matches at 10 bases. Germline loops: CDR1 MGHRA, CDR2 YSYEKL. Trimming at V came to 4 bases and at J to 3 bases, leaving 21 bases not matched to a gene. The CDR3 length is 21 residues.

The chain uses TRBV6-1 and TRBJ1-4, with TRBD1 as a possible D gene (6 bases). Germline loops: CDR1 MNHNS, CDR2 SASEGT. V gave up 5 bases and J gave up 8 bases, with 15 bases separating them. The CDR3 covers 14 residues. The CDR3 bases are TGTGCCAGCAGTAGGGACACGCAGCGAGAAAAACTGTTTTTT. Protein: CASSRDTQREKLFF.

This clone was seen only a few times. This chain connects TRBV6-1 to TRBJ2-7; the match to TRBD1 covers 10 bases. The V gene end was trimmed by 6 bases and the J gene end by 6 bases; junction bases not matched to a gene: 2. Germline assignment: CDR1 MNHNS and CDR2 SASEGT. The CDR3 contains 12 residues. The CDR3 here is CASRGTGAEQYF. CDR3 DNA sequence: TGTGCCAGCAGGGGGACAGGGGCCGAGCAGTACTTC.

V usage is TRBV5-4 and J usage is TRBJ2-3; TRBD2 agrees at 7 bases. Germline values: CDR1 SGHNT, CDR2 YYREEE (reference sequence). With V trimmed by 3 bases and J by 0 bases, 7 bases remained unmatched. The CDR3 length is 16 residues. The CDR3, as DNA: TGTGCCAGCAGCTCTGGTAGCGGGCCTAGCACAGATACGCAGTATTTT. Its protein product is CASSSGSGPSTDTQYF.

This clone was seen a handful of times. The chain is built from TRBV10-1 and TRBJ2-1; D perhaps matches TRBD2 (6 bases). The length of the CDR3 is 16 residues. Looked up from germline, CDR1 is WNHNN and CDR2 is SYGVQD (reference sequence). Trimming left V 2 bases short and J 8 bases short, with 19 bases between. CDR3 loop: CASSERGTGSRDEQFF. CDR3 sequence (DNA): TGCGCCAGCAGTGAGCGGGGGACGGGGTCCCGCGATGAGCAGTTCTTC.

The chain couples TRBV2 to TRBJ2-3; 8 bases are a match to TRBD1. This CDR3 has 15 residues. In germline, CDR1 is SNHLY, CDR2 FYNNEI. Trimming removed 7 bases from V and 2 bases from J; junction bases left unmatched: 8. The CDR3 here is CASTKDRANTDTQYF. The CDR3 DNA sequence: TGTGCCAGCACCAAGGACAGGGCCAACACAGATACGCAGTATTTT. Based on the CDR3 plus reference TRBV2 and TRBJ2-3, the full variable domain is EPEVTQTPSHQVTQMGQEVILRCVPISNHLYFYWYRQILGQKVEFLVSFYNNEISEKSEIFDDQFSVERPDGSNFTLKIRSTKLEDSAMYFCASTKDRANTDTQYFGPGTRLTVL.

The chain employs TRBV10-3 and TRBJ1-3; D perhaps matches TRBD1 (5 bases). Germline loops: CDR1 ENHRY, CDR2 SYGVKD. This CDR3 is 17 amino acids long. V dropped 2 bases and J dropped 1 base, with 15 bases sitting between them. CDR3 region: CAISEDLGLGSGNTIYF. CDR3 nucleotides: TGTGCCATCAGTGAGGACTTGGGGCTAGGATCTGGAAACACCATATATTTT.

The genes are TRBV2 and TRBJ1-2, with a tentative D call TRBD1 (6 bases). CDR3 length equals 14 residues. The V gene lost 5 bases and the J gene lost 8 bases, with 18 bases spanning the gap. Germline values: CDR1 SNHLY, CDR2 FYNNEI. For the CDR3, the DNA is TGTGCCAGCAGTCGCTTCGGGGGGGCGGACGGCTACACCTTC. This encodes CASSRFGGADGYTF.

About this clone itself: Other DNA sequences within the sample encode an identical CDR3. This chain uses TRBV9 with TRBJ2-3, with TRBD2 matching 9 bases. The CDR3 runs 15 residues. Germline V gene sequence: CDR1 SGDLS, CDR2 YYNGEE. Trimming took 2 bases from V and 1 from J; bases not matched to a gene: 2. The DNA for the CDR3 is TGTGCCAGCAGCGTCGGCGGGAGGGGCACAGATACGCAGTATTTT. It codes for CASSVGGRGTDTQYF.

The chain links TRBV6-5 to TRBJ2-2, with TRBD2 matching 12 bases. The germline V gene encodes CDR1 MNHEY and CDR2 SVGAGI. Germline trimming cut 7 bases from V and 6 bases from J; bases unmatched to any gene: 3. The CDR3 sequence is 14 residues long. CDR3 nucleotide sequence: TGTGCCAGCACCCCTAGCGGGAGGGCCGGGGAGCTGTTTTTT. Encoded protein: CASTPSGRAGELFF.

This clone was detected once. The genes are TRBV5-1 and TRBJ2-1, with 8 nucleotides matching TRBD1. The CDR3 extends over 15 amino acids. The V and J ends lost 3 bases and 6 bases, in that order; junction bases with no gene match: 8. The germline V gene encodes CDR1 SGHRS and CDR2 YFSETQ. The DNA for the CDR3 is TGCGCCAGCAGCTCCGCGGGGACAGGCTCCAATGAGCAGTTCTTC. It is translated as CASSSAGTGSNEQFF.

The rearrangement uses TRBV6-1 and TRBJ2-7; 12 nucleotides align to TRBD2. Trimming cost V 2 bases and J 3 bases; bases outside gene matches: 8. CDR1 and CDR2 from the germline V gene are MNHNS and SASEGT. CDR3 length: 17 residues. The CDR3 region is CASSEMAGLAGNYEQYV. The DNA for the CDR3 is TGTGCCAGCAGTGAAATGGCCGGACTAGCGGGAAACTACGAGCAGTACGTC.

CDR3 protein: CASSPGTGGDQPQHF. CDR3 DNA: TGTGCCAGCTCACCCGGGACAGGGGGCGATCAGCCCCAGCATTTT. The rearrangement joins TRBV18 to TRBJ1-5; 12 bases fit TRBD1. Per the germline V gene, CDR1 is KGHSH and CDR2 is LQKENI. With 3 bases clipped from V and 5 bases from J, the junction kept 2 bases outside the gene matches. This CDR3 is built from 15 residues.

The chain is built from TRBV27 and TRBJ2-3, with 13 positions matching TRBD2. Trimming took 6 bases from V and 1 from J; bases not matched to a gene: 7. CDR1 and CDR2 (germline): MNHEY, SMNVEV (reference sequence). This CDR3 has 17 residues. CDR3 DNA sequence: TGTGCCAGCAGAATCAGAACTAGCGGGAGGGGCACAGATACGCAGTATTTT. Protein: CASRIRTSGRGTDTQYF.

This clone has only one observation. The rearrangement joins TRBV28 to TRBJ1-6; TRBD1 agrees at 7 bases. V dropped 6 bases and J dropped 10; count of bases not matched to a gene: 9. CDR1 and CDR2 from the germline V gene are MDHEN and SYDVKM. The CDR3 consists of 14 residues. The CDR3 here is CASRSGTVRSPLHF. CDR3 DNA: TGTGCCAGCAGGTCCGGGACAGTTAGATCACCCCTCCACTTT.

This clone was recorded once. V and J are TRBV4-2 and TRBJ2-5, with D unresolved. This CDR3 comprises 17 residues. V was cut by 1 base and J by 1 base, with 16 bases left in between. Germline CDR1 reads LGHNA; CDR2 reads YNFKEQ. As DNA, the CDR3 is TGTGCCAGCAGCCAAGGCCGAGCACCGACAAGCCAAGAGACCCAGTACTTC. Translated: CASSQGRAPTSQETQYF.

The gene calls are TRBV30 and TRBJ2-7; the D gene is possibly TRBD1 (5 bases). Germline-derived CDR1 and CDR2 are GTSNPN and SVGIG (reference sequence). This CDR3 has 13 amino acids. V was cut by 5 bases and J by 4 bases, with 15 bases left in between. In DNA, the CDR3 is TGTGCCTGGTCCCCACCTTCAGGGTACGAGCAGTACGTC. This encodes CAWSPPSGYEQYV.

To note about this clone: Because the CDR3's place on the DNA is in doubt, the DNA is left out and the CDR3 is given as listed by TCRdb. The V call is TRBV19, the J call TRBJ2-6; the table's D call of TRBD1 was not tested on the DNA. Looked up from germline, CDR1 is LNHDA and CDR2 is SQIVND (reference sequence). The CDR3 is 15 residues long, ends included. The CDR3 protein is CASTSDRTGANVLTF.

The genes are TRBV5-1 and TRBJ2-5; 10 bases are shared with TRBD1. After removal of 0 bases from V and 3 bases from J, the junction contained 2 bases not matched to a gene. This CDR3 spans 15 amino acids. The germline gives CDR1 SGHRS, CDR2 YFSETQ. As DNA, the CDR3 is TGCGCCAGCAGCTTGGCCGGGACAGGGGAAGAGACCCAGTACTTC. This translates into CASSLAGTGEETQYF.